These T cell receptor beta chains were read from a single sample in a study of shared clonotypes between healthy human individuals. The protocol was immunoSEQ multiplex PCR, while the TCRdb copy is restricted to in-frame clones and leaves out a portion. The top ten hold 0.11% of the sample, which has hundreds of thousands of clones, 95% to 96% seen once. The sequencing input was naive CD8+ T cells sorted from blood. These receptors were taken from a woman in her thirties in good health. The CDR3 runs from the conserved cysteine through the conserved F or W. The D gene is left open where the match is weak. For some rows the clone size is stated as once, few or many, or as a class when expanded; others skip it.

>-|TRBV19|-|TRBJ1-3
TGTGCCAGTAGCATTCAAAAGGGACGACACTATGGAAACACCATATATTTT
CASSIQKGRHYGNTIYF
>TRBD2|TRBV13|-|TRBJ2-1
TGTGCCAGCAGCCGCCCGGGACTAGCGAAAAATGAGCAGTTCTTC
CASSRPGLAKNEQFF
>-|TRBV28|-|TRBJ2-2
TGTGCCAGCACCTGGCAAATCTCTAACACCGGGGAGCTGTTTTTT
CASTWQISNTGELFF
>-|TRBV5-5|-|TRBJ2-7
TGTGCCAGCAGCTTGGGGCGTTTCGAGCAGTACTTC
CASSLGRFEQYF
>-|TRBV27|-|TRBJ1-5
TGTGCCAGCAGTCCCCAGAGCAATCAGCCCCAGCATTTT
CASSPQSNQPQHF
>-|TRBV28|-|TRBJ1-1
TGTGCCAGCAGAGACGTCGAGAACACTGAAGCTTTCTTT
CASRDVENTEAFF
>-|TRBV6-6|-|TRBJ2-7
TGTGCCAGCAGTATCGACAACATCTACGAGCAGTACTTC
CASSIDNIYEQYF
>TRBD1|TRBV27|-|TRBJ2-7
TGTGCCAGCAGTTTACGGACAGGGACGGGAGAGCAGTACTTC
CASSLRTGTGEQYF
>-|TRBV5-4|-|TRBJ2-7
TGTGCCAGCAGCGCGACCGCCTACGAGCAGTACTTC
CASSATAYEQYF
>-|TRBV7-9|-|TRBJ2-7
TGTGCCAGCAGCTTAGTCCACGGACAGTCCTACGAGCAGTACTTC
CASSLVHGQSYEQYF
>-|TRBV11-2|-|TRBJ1-1
TGTGCCAGCGGTGGGGGACCAAGCACTGAAGCTTTCTTT
CASGGGPSTEAFF
>-|TRBV7-6|-|TRBJ2-3
TGTGCCAGCAGCACACACACCCGGGGCCATGGGTCTAGCACAGATACGCAGTATTTT
CASSTHTRGHGSSTDTQYF
>TRBD2|TRBV15|once|TRBJ2-2
TGTGCCACCAGCACCCTAGCAGGGAGCGGGAGGTCTCGCTTTCACACCGGGGAGCTGTTTTTT
CATSTLAGSGRSRFHTGELFF
>TRBD1|TRBV5-1|-|TRBJ2-2
TGCGCCAGCAGCGTCCGGGACAGAAGAACCGGGGAGCTGTTTTTT
CASSVRDRRTGELFF
>TRBD2|TRBV11-2|-|TRBJ2-3
TGTGCCAGCAGCCAGGGACTAGCTTTCGAAGATACGCAGTATTTT
CASSQGLAFEDTQYF
>TRBD1|TRBV19|once|TRBJ2-5
TGTGCCAGTAGGGGACAGGCGGAGGGAGAGACCCAGTACTTC
CASRGQAEGETQYF
>TRBD2|TRBV7-2|-|TRBJ2-5
TGTGCCAGCAGCTCCGTAGCGGGAGTGGAAGAGACCCAGTACTTC
CASSSVAGVEETQYF
>TRBD1|TRBV9|few|TRBJ1-1
TGTGCCAGCAGTGCAACAGGGGGCCACACTGAAGCTTTCTTT
CASSATGGHTEAFF
>-|TRBV28|-|TRBJ2-5
TGTGCCAGCAGTTTAAGGGACTCAGGGACCCAGTACTTC
CASSLRDSGTQYF
>-|TRBV7-8|once|TRBJ2-1
TGTGCCAGCAGCTTAGCAATTAGCGAGAATGAGCAGTTCTTC
CASSLAISENEQFF
>TRBD1|TRBV7-9|-|TRBJ1-4
TGTGCCAGCAGCTCCCCAAAACAGACAGGGGATAATGAAAAACTGTTTTTT
CASSSPKQTGDNEKLFF
>TRBD2|TRBV6-5|-|TRBJ2-1
TGTGCCAGCAGTTACGAGCGGGAGGATCGAGATGAGCAGTTCTTC
CASSYEREDRDEQFF
>-|TRBV11-1|-|TRBJ2-7
TGTGCCAGCAGCTTAGCAAATGCCAGGGACGAGCAGTACTTC
CASSLANARDEQYF
>-|TRBV13|-|TRBJ1-2
TGTGCCAGCAGCTTAGGTGGGGGTTTCTATGGCTACACCTTC
CASSLGGGFYGYTF
>-|TRBV2|-|TRBJ2-7
TGTGCCAGCAGTGAATCCCCCCGAGGTTGGGGGACAAATTCCTACGAGCAGTACTTC
CASSESPRGWGTNSYEQYF